These 30 T cell receptor beta chains were all obtained from the same sample, sequenced in a study of cytomegalovirus exposure and HLA in healthy donors. The primer mix had 60 Vbeta and 13 Jbeta primers. Clones were read by immunoSEQ multiplex PCR, and TCRdb kept only the in-frame ones, dropping some. The data show about 130,000 clones, about 80% seen once. Sequenced sample: PBMCs. These receptors all come from a boy younger than 10 in good health and CMV-seronegative.

The J gene is TRBJ1-2, the V gene TRBV30; D is undetermined. There are 11 residues in the CDR3. CDR1 is GTSNPN and CDR2 is SVGIG in the germline V gene (reference sequence). Deletions cut 2 bases from V and 5 bases from J, with 6 bases between. The CDR3 DNA follows: TGTGCCTGGAGTCCCCGTTATGGCTACACCTTC. Its translation is CAWSPRYGYTF.

The CDR3 DNA sequence: TGCAGCGTTGATCGACTTCTTAACTATGGCTACACCTTC. Its translation: CSVDRLLNYGYTF. This chain uses TRBV29-1 with TRBJ1-2, with D unresolved. This CDR3 comprises 13 residues. V was shortened by 3 bases and J by 1 base, with 9 bases between the two germline ends. CDR1 is SQVTM, CDR2 ANQGSEA, per germline.

This clone was picked up one time. The rearrangement uses TRBV4-1 and TRBJ2-1; 9 positions agree with TRBD2. CDR1 and CDR2 from the germline V gene are MGHRA and YSYEKL. This CDR3 is built from 19 residues. V dropped 0 bases and J dropped 0; count of bases not matched to a gene: 9. The DNA for the CDR3 is TGCGCCAGCAGCCAAGATCAAGCGGGAGGCCCCAGCTCCTACAATGAGCAGTTCTTC. Residues: CASSQDQAGGPSSYNEQFF.

This clone was recorded a few times. The genes are TRBV6-4 and TRBJ2-2, with no clear D. The CDR3 loop spans 13 amino acids. Germline CDR1 reads MRHNA; CDR2 reads SNTAGT. The V end lost 6 bases, the J end lost 6 bases, and 11 bases lay between the germline ends. CDR3 DNA sequence: TGTGCCAGCAGCTCCCGTTCGGCCGGGGAGCTGTTTTTT. Its translation: CASSSRSAGELFF.

The CDR3 bases are TGTGCCAGCAGCTCTACGGGACAGGGGGACTATGGCTACACCTTC. Protein sequence: CASSSTGQGDYGYTF. J is TRBJ1-2 and V is TRBV5-4; the match to TRBD1 covers 11 bases. The J segment lost 3 bases and the V segment lost 3 bases, leaving 4 bases of the junction unmatched. Germline-derived CDR1 and CDR2 are SGHNT and YYREEE (reference sequence). This CDR3 region has 15 residues.

The V call is TRBV4-2, the J call TRBJ2-3, with TRBD1 matching 8 bases. This CDR3 spans 16 amino acids. Germline CDR1 and CDR2: LGHNA and YNFKEQ. The V segment lost 4 bases and the J segment 5 bases; nucleotides outside the gene matches: 11. The CDR3 here is CASSLSGQGVGDTQYF. CDR3 in DNA: TGTGCCAGCAGCCTCTCCGGACAGGGAGTGGGAGATACGCAGTATTTT.

The CDR3 bases are TGCAGCGTTGATTGGGGTGAGGGAGAATACACTGAAGCTTTCTTT. Protein sequence: CSVDWGEGEYTEAFF. The chain uses TRBV29-1 and TRBJ1-1; D uncertain. Trimming left V 3 bases short and J 3 bases short, with 17 bases between. The CDR3 covers 15 residues. Germline CDR1 SQVTM, CDR2 ANQGSEA. Variable domain in full (rest from reference TRBV29-1 and TRBJ1-1): SAVISQKPSRDICQRGTSLTIQCQVDSQVTMMFWYRQQPGQSLTLIATANQGSEATYESGFVIDKFPISRPNLTFSTLTVSNMSPEDSSIYLCSVDWGEGEYTEAFFGQGTRLTVV.

This clone turned up a few times. The chain is built from TRBV5-5 and TRBJ2-1; TRBD2 is a possible D gene (6 bases). Germline loops: CDR1 SGHKS, CDR2 YYEKEE (reference sequence). Trimming shortened V by 1 base and J by 6 bases, and 11 bases separated the two germline ends. This CDR3 has 14 amino acids. CDR3 DNA: TGTGCCAGCAGCTTGTTTGCCGGGGGCAATGAGCAGTTCTTC. Protein sequence: CASSLFAGGNEQFF.

V usage is TRBV4-1 and J usage is TRBJ2-7; 7 nucleotides agree with TRBD1. Unmatched junction bases numbered 5, after V lost 3 bases and J lost 0 bases. The CDR3 has 15 amino acids. Per the germline V gene, CDR1 is MGHRA and CDR2 is YSYEKL. The DNA for the CDR3 is TGCGCCAGCAGCCAGGACGGACAGGTCTCCTACGAGCAGTACGTC. Encoded protein: CASSQDGQVSYEQYV.

This clone was seen more than once but under ten times. This rearrangement joins TRBV7-9 to TRBJ2-1; D may be TRBD1 (6 bases). V was trimmed by 6 bases and J by 9 bases, leaving 18 bases between them. This CDR3 has 14 residues. Germline CDR1 is SEHNR and CDR2 is FQNEAQ (reference sequence). The chain's CDR3 is CASRSLTGRSEQFF. CDR3 coding DNA: TGTGCCAGCAGATCTTTGACAGGTCGCAGTGAGCAGTTCTTC.

The chain carries TRBV7-9 and TRBJ2-7; TRBD1 matches at 12 bases. Germline trimming cut 0 bases from V and 6 bases from J; bases unmatched to any gene: 9. Germline V gene sequence: CDR1 SEHNR, CDR2 FQNEAQ (reference sequence). This CDR3 is 17 amino acids long. This CDR3 reads CASSLAPPGTGGGEQYF. The CDR3 DNA is TGTGCCAGCAGCTTAGCCCCCCCCGGGACAGGGGGCGGCGAGCAGTACTTC.

The chain carries TRBV10-3 and TRBJ2-1; 11 positions agree with TRBD2. This CDR3 is built from 17 residues. The germline gives CDR1 ENHRY, CDR2 SYGVKD. The J segment lost 5 bases and the V segment lost 0 bases, leaving 6 bases of the junction unmatched. CDR3 sequence: CAISESSGSGGDNEQFF. CDR3 sequence (DNA): TGTGCCATCAGTGAGTCGAGCGGTAGCGGGGGGGACAATGAGCAGTTCTTC.

The chain couples TRBV28 to TRBJ1-5; D possibly corresponds to TRBD1 (5 bases). This CDR3 is built from 13 residues. Trimming removed 7 bases from V and 8 bases from J, with 15 bases in between. Per germline, CDR1 MDHEN and CDR2 SYDVKM. In DNA, the CDR3 is TGTGCCAGCACACCAAGGGGTTTGGAGCCCCAGCATTTT. Translation gives CASTPRGLEPQHF.

Many counts were recorded for this clone. The chain is built from TRBV29-1 and TRBJ2-3, with D unclear. Trimming shortened V by 4 bases and J by 0 bases, and 5 bases separated the two germline ends. The CDR3 has 12 residues. The V gene's germline CDR1 is SQVTM and CDR2 ANQGSEA. The CDR3 coding sequence is TGCAGCGTTGGGAGTAGCACAGATACGCAGTATTTT. Residues: CSVGSSTDTQYF.

The chain recombines TRBV5-1 with TRBJ1-1; no definite D call. CDR3 length: 11 amino acids. Germline values: CDR1 SGHRS, CDR2 YFSETQ. The V gene lost 4 bases and the J gene lost 3 bases, with 4 bases spanning the gap. The CDR3 spells CASSLDTEAFF. CDR3 sequence (DNA): TGCGCCAGCAGCCTTGACACTGAAGCTTTCTTT.

This clone was seen only once. V usage is TRBV5-1 and J usage is TRBJ2-3; possible D gene TRBD2, 6 bases. Trimming pared 4 bases from V and 1 base from J, leaving 16 bases between. The CDR3 has 16 amino acids. Germline lookup yields CDR1 SGHRS and CDR2 YFSETQ. CDR3 DNA sequence: TGCGCCAGCAGCGAACCTACTAGCCCCGGCACAGATACGCAGTATTTT. It translates to CASSEPTSPGTDTQYF.

Comment on this clone: It may be a read error: a sequence one base away is much more abundant. The chain joins TRBV6-5 to TRBJ2-1, with a possible D match to TRBD1 (6 bases). The V gene's germline CDR1 is MNHEY and CDR2 SVGAGI. This CDR3 region has 15 residues. Here the CDR3 reads CANSAEDSGSNEQFF. The CDR3 bases are TGTGCCAACAGTGCGGAGGACAGCGGTTCTAATGAGCAGTTCTTC.

The V gene is TRBV4-1, the J gene TRBJ2-1, with D perhaps matching TRBD2 (6 bases). Germline CDR1 reads MGHRA; CDR2 reads YSYEKL. The CDR3 totals 15 residues. Trimming pared 4 bases from V and 0 bases from J, leaving 10 bases between. CDR3: CASSLSGSSYNEQFF. The DNA for the CDR3 is TGCGCCAGCAGCCTTAGCGGTAGCTCCTACAATGAGCAGTTCTTC.

The chain links TRBV7-9 to TRBJ1-1; possibly TRBD1 for D (5 bases). The V and J ends lost 5 bases and 1 base respectively, with 14 bases between them. The germline gives CDR1 SEHNR, CDR2 FQNEAQ (reference sequence). The CDR3 loop spans 15 amino acids. The CDR3 nucleotides are TGTGCCAGCAGCATCCCGACAGTTCAGAACACTGAAGCTTTCTTT. Its protein is CASSIPTVQNTEAFF.

This clone was counted between two and nine times. The chain is built from TRBV6-1 and TRBJ1-2; 8 positions agree with TRBD1. CDR1 and CDR2 from the germline V gene are MNHNS and SASEGT. Trimming took 0 bases from V and 8 from J; bases not matched to a gene: 5. The CDR3 is 14 amino acids. DNA of the CDR3: TGTGCCAGCAGTGAAGCGGACAGGGTGAGGGGCTACACCTTC. Its protein product is CASSEADRVRGYTF.

The genes are TRBV5-1 and TRBJ2-7, with 8 bases lining up with TRBD2. Germline V CDR1 and CDR2: SGHRS, YFSETQ. Trimming at V came to 1 base and at J to 1 base, leaving 7 bases not matched to a gene. The CDR3 totals 16 residues. The CDR3 loop reads CASSLLSGSKSYEQYV. The CDR3 nucleotides read TGCGCCAGCAGCTTGCTAAGCGGGAGCAAGTCCTACGAGCAGTACGTC.

The chain carries TRBV19 and TRBJ2-1; 10 bases match TRBD2. With V trimmed by 4 bases and J by 7 bases, 16 bases remained unmatched. Looked up from germline, CDR1 is LNHDA and CDR2 is SQIVND (reference sequence). The CDR3 has 18 residues. Written as DNA, the CDR3 is TGTGCCAGTAGTACGATACTAGCGGGACCCCGGGCGGTGAATGAGCAGTTCTTC. It specifies CASSTILAGPRAVNEQFF.

This clone has only one observation. This chain joins TRBV4-1 and TRBJ2-3; TRBD2 matches at 8 bases. This CDR3 spans 14 amino acids. Looked up from germline, CDR1 is MGHRA and CDR2 is YSYEKL. J gave up 1 base and V 4 bases, and 1 base lay outside the gene matches. CDR3 DNA: TGCGCCAGCAGCCGAGCGGGAGGCACAGATACGCAGTATTTT. The encoded protein is CASSRAGGTDTQYF.

On this clone: The same CDR3 can be traced to other DNA sequences in this sample. CDR3 sequence: CASRGQGVAEAFF. CDR3 coding DNA: TGTGCCAGCCGAGGACAGGGGGTAGCTGAAGCTTTCTTT. The chain joins TRBV7-3 to TRBJ1-1; 10 nucleotides line up with TRBD1. The germline V gene has CDR1 SGHTA and CDR2 FQGTGA. The CDR3 is 13 residues long. V dropped 8 bases and J dropped 6; count of bases not matched to a gene: 6.

The J gene is TRBJ1-3, the V gene TRBV7-9; D is possibly TRBD1 (5 bases). The ends were cut back, 3 bases at V and 2 bases at J, with 14 bases in the middle. This CDR3 comprises 16 residues. Germline V gene lookup returns CDR1 SEHNR and CDR2 FQNEAQ (reference sequence). CDR3 amino acids: CASSFDGGYTGNTIYF. Here the CDR3 DNA reads TGTGCCAGCAGCTTCGACGGGGGTTATACTGGAAACACCATATATTTT.

The chain is built from TRBV7-9 and TRBJ2-2, with 11 bases matching TRBD2. Germline V gene data show CDR1 as SEHNR and CDR2 as FQNEAQ (reference sequence). This CDR3 spans 18 amino acids. The V gene end was trimmed by 5 bases and the J gene end by 0 bases; junction bases not matched to a gene: 8. CDR3 residues: CASSPLAGGSANTGELFF. In DNA, the CDR3 is TGTGCCAGCAGCCCCCTAGCGGGAGGCTCCGCGAACACCGGGGAGCTGTTTTTT.

The chain uses TRBV2 and TRBJ1-5; D is unclear. The CDR3 length is 14 residues. In germline, CDR1 is SNHLY, CDR2 FYNNEI. The germline V and J ends were trimmed by 6 bases and 6 bases, with 15 bases remaining between them. The CDR3 spells CASSPAYPLQPQHF. The CDR3, as DNA: TGTGCCAGCAGCCCCGCCTACCCACTTCAGCCCCAGCATTTT. Together with reference TRBV2 and TRBJ1-5, the CDR3 gives the full variable domain: EPEVTQTPSHQVTQMGQEVILRCVPISNHLYFYWYRQILGQKVEFLVSFYNNEISEKSEIFDDQFSVERPDGSNFTLKIRSTKLEDSAMYFCASSPAYPLQPQHFGDGTRLSIL.

This chain joins TRBV4-3 and TRBJ2-1, with TRBD2 identical over 10 bases. In germline, CDR1 is LGHNA, CDR2 YSLEER. The CDR3 loop spans 16 amino acids. V lost 0 bases, J lost 2 bases, and 1 base stayed unmatched. CDR3 nucleotides: TGCGCCAGCAGCCAAGATCTAGCGGGAGCCTACAATGAGCAGTTCTTC. Translation: CASSQDLAGAYNEQFF.

This clone has a handful of counts. The CDR3 reads CASGTGTGELFF. The CDR3 DNA reads TGTGCCAGCGGGACAGGCACCGGGGAGCTGTTTTTT. The chain links TRBV27 to TRBJ2-2; 8 bases are a match to TRBD1. Germline CDR1 is MNHEY and CDR2 is SMNVEV (reference sequence). This CDR3 comprises 12 residues. V gave up 8 bases and J gave up 4 bases; unmatched junction bases: 0.

The chain recombines TRBV19 with TRBJ1-4, with TRBD1 matching 8 bases. CDR1 and CDR2 (germline): LNHDA, SQIVND (reference sequence). Losses at the gene ends were 2 bases for V and 7 bases for J; bases not matched to a gene: 6. The CDR3 runs 15 residues. CDR3 in amino acids: CASSIRRQGAEKLFF. Here the CDR3 DNA reads TGTGCCAGTAGTATAAGGAGGCAGGGGGCTGAAAAACTGTTTTTT.